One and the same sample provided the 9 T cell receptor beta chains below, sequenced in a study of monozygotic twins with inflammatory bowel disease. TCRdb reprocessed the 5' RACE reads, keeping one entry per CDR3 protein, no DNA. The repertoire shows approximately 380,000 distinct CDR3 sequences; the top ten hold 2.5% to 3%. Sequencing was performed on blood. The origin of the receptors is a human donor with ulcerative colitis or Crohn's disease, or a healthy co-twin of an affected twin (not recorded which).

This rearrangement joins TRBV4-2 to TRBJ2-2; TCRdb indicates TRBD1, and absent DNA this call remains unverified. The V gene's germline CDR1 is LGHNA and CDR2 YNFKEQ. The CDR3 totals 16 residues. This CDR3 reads CASSQGTGSVPGELFF.

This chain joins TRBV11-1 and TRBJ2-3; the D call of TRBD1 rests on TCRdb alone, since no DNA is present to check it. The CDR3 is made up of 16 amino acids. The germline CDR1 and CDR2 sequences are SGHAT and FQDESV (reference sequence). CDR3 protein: CASSKQGASSTDTQYF.

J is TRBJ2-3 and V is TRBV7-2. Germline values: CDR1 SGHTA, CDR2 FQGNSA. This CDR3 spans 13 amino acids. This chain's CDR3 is CASSLISPDTQYF.

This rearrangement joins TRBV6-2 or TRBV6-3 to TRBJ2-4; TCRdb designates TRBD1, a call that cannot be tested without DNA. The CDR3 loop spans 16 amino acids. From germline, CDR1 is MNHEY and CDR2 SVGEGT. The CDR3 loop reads CASSYPGQGGWNIQYF.

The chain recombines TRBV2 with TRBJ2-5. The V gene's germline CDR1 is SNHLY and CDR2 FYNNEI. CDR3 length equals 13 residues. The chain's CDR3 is CASIRDYQETQYF.

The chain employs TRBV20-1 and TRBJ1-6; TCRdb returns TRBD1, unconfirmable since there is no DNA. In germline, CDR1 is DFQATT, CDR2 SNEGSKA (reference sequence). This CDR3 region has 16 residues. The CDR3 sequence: CSARDIPGSYNSPLHF.

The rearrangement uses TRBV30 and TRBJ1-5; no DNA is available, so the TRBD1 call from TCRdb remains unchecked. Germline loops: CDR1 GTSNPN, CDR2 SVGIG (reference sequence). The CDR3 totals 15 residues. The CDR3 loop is CAWSVLGGHNQPQHF.

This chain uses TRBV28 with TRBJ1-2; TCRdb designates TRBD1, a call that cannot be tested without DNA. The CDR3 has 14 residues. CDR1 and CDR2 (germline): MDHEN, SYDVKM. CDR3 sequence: CASTTEQGRDGYTF.

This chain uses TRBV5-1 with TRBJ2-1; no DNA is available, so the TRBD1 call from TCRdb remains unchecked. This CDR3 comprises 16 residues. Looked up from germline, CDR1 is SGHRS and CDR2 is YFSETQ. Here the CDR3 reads CASSFRGRSSYNEQFF.